This is a list of T cell receptor beta chains from one sample in a study of Graves' ophthalmopathy and Graves' hyperthyroidism. TCRdb re-called the multiplex PCR reads with MiXCR, one entry per CDR3 protein. The table includes 170,000 or so distinct CDR3 sequences, 30% to 45% detected once. Input material: peripheral blood. Every receptor here comes from a middle-aged woman with Graves' ophthalmopathy. Both conserved end residues are part of each CDR3. A D gene is named only where the DNA matches it firmly. The size field is filled for only some rows; it gives once, few, many or a size class.

TRBV20-1	NA	many	TRBJ2-7	CSVERTRSYEQYF	TGCAGTGTCGAACGGACACGATCCTACGAGCAGTACTTC
TRBV19	NA	many	TRBJ2-6	CASSMTFLSGANVLTF	TGTGCCAGTAGTATGACATTCTTATCTGGGGCCAACGTCCTGACTTTC
TRBV7-2	NA	many	TRBJ2-2	CASSLFLAGELFF	TGTGCCAGCAGCTTGTTTCTGGCCGGGGAGCTGTTTTTT
TRBV14	TRBD1	NA	TRBJ2-5	CASSPRPMTGWTETQYF	TGTGCCAGCAGCCCCAGACCCATGACAGGGTGGACGGAGACCCAGTACTTC
TRBV20-1	TRBD1	NA	TRBJ1-2	CSGGTGDRGYGYTF	TGCAGTGGAGGGACAGGGGATCGGGGCTATGGCTACACCTTC
TRBV5-1	TRBD1	NA	TRBJ2-7	CASSLAPGQGTYEQYF	TGCGCCAGCAGCCTGGCGCCGGGACAGGGGACCTACGAGCAGTACTTC
TRBV11-2	NA	many	TRBJ2-3	CASSLGGGGTDTQYF	TGTGCCAGCAGCTTAGGGGGAGGGGGGACAGATACGCAGTATTTT
TRBV19	NA	many	TRBJ1-5	CASSILVSLSNQPQHF	TGTGCCAGTAGTATCCTGGTCTCCCTTAGCAATCAGCCCCAGCATTTT
TRBV7-2	TRBD1	many	TRBJ1-2	CASSLATGGRLGYTF	TGTGCCAGCAGCTTAGCGACAGGGGGCCGTCTTGGCTACACCTTC
TRBV7-2	NA	once	TRBJ2-5	CACGGPFETQYF	TGTGCCTGCGGAGGGCCATTTGAGACCCAGTACTTC
TRBV27	NA	NA	TRBJ2-5	CASRQQVEETQYF	TGTGCCAGCAGGCAACAGGTTGAAGAGACCCAGTACTTC
TRBV28	NA	few	TRBJ1-2	CASSLFGFLSNYGYTF	TGTGCCAGCAGTTTATTCGGCTTTTTGAGTAACTATGGCTACACCTTC
TRBV20-1	NA	NA	TRBJ2-5	CSASGQSETQYF	TGCAGTGCATCTGGACAGTCCGAGACCCAGTACTTC
TRBV2	TRBD1	many	TRBJ2-6	CASSEGTGGWGANVLTF	TGTGCCAGCAGTGAAGGGACAGGGGGCTGGGGGGCCAACGTCCTGACTTTC
TRBV6-1	NA	once	TRBJ1-1	CASSPRTSRPEAFF	TGTGCCAGCAGCCCGAGGACTAGTCGCCCTGAAGCTTTCTTT
TRBV6-2/TRBV6-3	NA	NA	TRBJ2-5	CASSYKGRGEETQYF	TGTGCCAGCAGTTACAAGGGCAGGGGAGAAGAGACCCAGTACTTC
TRBV30	NA	many	TRBJ2-7	CAWSVQGPYEQYF	TGTGCCTGGAGTGTACAAGGGCCCTACGAGCAGTACTTC
TRBV29-1	TRBD1	many	TRBJ2-3	CSVEAQGVPSTDTQYF	TGCAGCGTTGAGGCACAGGGGGTGCCTAGCACAGATACGCAGTATTTT
TRBV12-3/TRBV12-4	NA	many	TRBJ1-3	CASSLGDTIYF	TGTGCCAGCAGTTTAGGGGACACCATATATTTT
TRBV6-1	NA	NA	TRBJ1-5	CASRKGIDGNQPQHF	TGTGCCAGCAGGAAGGGGATTGATGGCAATCAGCCCCAGCATTTT
TRBV7-2	TRBD1	many	TRBJ2-7	CASAPRGRGLLEQYF	TGTGCCAGCGCCCCGCGGGGCAGGGGGCTCCTCGAGCAGTACTTC
TRBV9	TRBD2	few	TRBJ2-7	CASSVVAGGPYEQYF	TGTGCCAGCAGCGTAGTAGCGGGAGGGCCTTACGAGCAGTACTTC
TRBV18	NA	many	TRBJ1-1	CASSPPTLAEAFF	TGTGCCAGCTCACCGCCTACTTTAGCTGAAGCTTTCTTT
TRBV30	NA	many	TRBJ1-2	CAWSDNYGYTF	TGTGCCTGGAGTGACAACTATGGCTACACCTTC